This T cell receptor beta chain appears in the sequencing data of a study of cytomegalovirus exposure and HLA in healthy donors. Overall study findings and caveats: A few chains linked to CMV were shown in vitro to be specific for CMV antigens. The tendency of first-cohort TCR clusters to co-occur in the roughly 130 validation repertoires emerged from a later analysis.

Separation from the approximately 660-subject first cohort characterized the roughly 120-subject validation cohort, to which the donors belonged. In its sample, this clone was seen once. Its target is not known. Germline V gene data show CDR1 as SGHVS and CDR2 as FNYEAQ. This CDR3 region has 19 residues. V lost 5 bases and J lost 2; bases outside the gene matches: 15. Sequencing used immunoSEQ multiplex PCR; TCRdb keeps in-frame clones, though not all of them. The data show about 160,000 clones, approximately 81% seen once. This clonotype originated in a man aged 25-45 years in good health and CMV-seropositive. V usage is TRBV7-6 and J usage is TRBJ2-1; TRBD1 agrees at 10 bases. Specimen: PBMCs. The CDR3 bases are TGTGCCAGCAGCAACGACCGGGACAGGGGAAGCGGGACCTACAATGAGCAGTTCTTC. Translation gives CASSNDRDRGSGTYNEQFF. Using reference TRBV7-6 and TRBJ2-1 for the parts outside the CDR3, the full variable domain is GAGVSQSPRYKVTKRGQDVALRCDPISGHVSLYWYRQALGQGPEFLTYFNYEAQQDKSGLPNDRFSAERPEGSISTLTIQRTEQRDSAMYRCASSNDRDRGSGTYNEQFFGPGTRLTVL.